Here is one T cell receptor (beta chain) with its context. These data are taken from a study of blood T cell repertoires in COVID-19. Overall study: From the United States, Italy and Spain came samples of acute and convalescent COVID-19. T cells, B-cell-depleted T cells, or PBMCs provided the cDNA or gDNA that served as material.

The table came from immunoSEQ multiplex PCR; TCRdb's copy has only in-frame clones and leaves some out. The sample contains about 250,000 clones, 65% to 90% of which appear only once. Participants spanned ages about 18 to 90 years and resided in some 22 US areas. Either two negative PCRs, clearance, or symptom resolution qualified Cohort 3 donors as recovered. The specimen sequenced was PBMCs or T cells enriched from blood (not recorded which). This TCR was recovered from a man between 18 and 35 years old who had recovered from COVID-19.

The CDR3 coding sequence is TGTGCCTGGAGTGCCACTACTAGTTTAGGGCAGTTCTTC. Translation gives CAWSATTSLGQFF. The chain uses TRBV30 and TRBJ2-1; TRBD2 might be the D (5 bases). V lost 1 base to trimming and J lost 12 bases, with 16 bases between them. The CDR3 sequence is 13 residues long. The germline gives CDR1 GTSNPN, CDR2 SVGIG (reference sequence).